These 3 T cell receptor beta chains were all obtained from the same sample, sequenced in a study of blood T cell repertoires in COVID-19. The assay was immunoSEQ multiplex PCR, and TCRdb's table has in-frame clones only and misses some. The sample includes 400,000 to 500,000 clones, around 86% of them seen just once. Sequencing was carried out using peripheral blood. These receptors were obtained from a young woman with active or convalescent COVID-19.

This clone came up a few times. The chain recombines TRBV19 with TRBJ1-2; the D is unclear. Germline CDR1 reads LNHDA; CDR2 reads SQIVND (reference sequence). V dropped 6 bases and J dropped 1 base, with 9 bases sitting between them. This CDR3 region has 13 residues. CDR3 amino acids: CASRNRDNYGYTF. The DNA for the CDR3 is TGTGCCAGTAGAAACAGAGATAACTATGGCTACACCTTC.

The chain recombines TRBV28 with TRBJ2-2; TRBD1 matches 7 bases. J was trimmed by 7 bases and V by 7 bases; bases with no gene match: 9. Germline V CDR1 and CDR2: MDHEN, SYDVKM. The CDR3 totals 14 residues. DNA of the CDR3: TGTGCCAGCAATCCGACAGGGCCACGCGGGGAGCTGTTTTTT. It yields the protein CASNPTGPRGELFF.

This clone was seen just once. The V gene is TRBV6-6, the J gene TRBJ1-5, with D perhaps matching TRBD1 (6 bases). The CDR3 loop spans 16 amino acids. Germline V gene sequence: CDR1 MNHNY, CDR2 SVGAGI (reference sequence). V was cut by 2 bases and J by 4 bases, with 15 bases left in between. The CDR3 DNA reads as TGTGCCAGCAGTTACAGACAGGTAACTGTAAATCAGCCCCAGCATTTT. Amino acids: CASSYRQVTVNQPQHF.